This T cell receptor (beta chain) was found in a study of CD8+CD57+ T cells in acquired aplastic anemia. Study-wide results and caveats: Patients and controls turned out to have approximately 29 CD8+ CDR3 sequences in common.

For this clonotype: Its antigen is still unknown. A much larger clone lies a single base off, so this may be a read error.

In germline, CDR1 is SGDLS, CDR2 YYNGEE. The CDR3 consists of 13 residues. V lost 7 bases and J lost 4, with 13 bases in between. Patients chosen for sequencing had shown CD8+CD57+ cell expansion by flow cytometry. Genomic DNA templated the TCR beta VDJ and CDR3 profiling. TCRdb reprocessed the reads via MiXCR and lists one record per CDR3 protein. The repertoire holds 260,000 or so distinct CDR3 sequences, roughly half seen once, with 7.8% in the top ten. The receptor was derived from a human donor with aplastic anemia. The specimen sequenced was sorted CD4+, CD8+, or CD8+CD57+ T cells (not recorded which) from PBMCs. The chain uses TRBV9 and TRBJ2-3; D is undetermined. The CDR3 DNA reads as TGTGCCAGCGGTGCAGAGGTGGCAGATACGCAGTATTTT. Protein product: CASGAEVADTQYF.